This T cell receptor beta chain was sequenced during a study of blood T cell repertoires in COVID-19. The CDR3 spans 14 residues. V shed 2 bases and J shed 4 bases, with 11 bases lying between them. Germline V gene sequence: CDR1 MNHEY, CDR2 SVGEGT. This clone was seen only once. The table came from immunoSEQ multiplex PCR; TCRdb's copy has only in-frame clones and leaves some out. The repertoire includes about 240,000 clones, about 80% of them detected once, and over 8% sits in the top ten. The material sequenced was peripheral blood. The TCR originated in a woman of 80 years or more with acute or convalescent COVID-19. The chain couples TRBV6-2 or TRBV6-3 to TRBJ1-2; D ambiguous. The CDR3 here is CASSYPPEGYGYTF. The DNA of the CDR3 is TGTGCCAGCAGTTACCCCCCCGAGGGCTATGGCTACACCTTC.